The TCR beta chain described here comes from a study of CD8+ T cells in alopecia areata. Notes on the study in general: Researchers report lesional scalp, most notably alopecia totalis/universalis, outstripped normal scalp in clonality.

Remarks on this clone: The antigen is undetermined.

The germline gives CDR1 LNHDA, CDR2 SQIVND (reference sequence). The CDR3 extends over 16 amino acids. V was pared by 2 bases and J by 2 bases, with 7 bases of the junction left unmatched. RNA was extracted and reverse transcribed into cDNA as the sequencing template. TCRdb's table, derived via immunoSEQ multiplex PCR, lists solely in-frame clones and lacks some. The sample shows about 120,000 clones, less than 80% of them seen only once. The clonotype originates from a human donor in good health. Material: CD4+ T cells sorted from blood. The chain combines TRBV19 with TRBJ1-2; 8 positions match TRBD1. CDR3 residues: CASSISSQGANYGYTF. CDR3 DNA sequence: TGTGCCAGTAGTATATCGTCCCAGGGGGCAAACTATGGCTACACCTTC.